This T cell receptor (beta chain) comes out of a study of long-term antiretroviral therapy in people with HIV. At survey level, the immunoSEQ assay was run in its v3.0 version. The repertoire was sequenced with immunoSEQ multiplex PCR; TCRdb's copy has only in-frame clones and lacks some. This sample has about 25,000 clones, with 75% to 90% found just once. Study-wide results and limits: Despite increasing after ART, diversity remained lower than that of transplant donor controls. Repertoires looked antigen-experienced, with only a slight naive shift after ART.

The germline gives CDR1 SGHRS, CDR2 YFSETQ. V lost 1 base and J 7 bases, leaving 9 bases between the germline ends. The CDR3 has 13 amino acids. On this clone: The antigen is not known.

The chain uses TRBV5-1 and TRBJ2-1, with unresolved D. This material consisted of unsorted PBMCs, taken 2.9 years after starting antiretroviral therapy. The clonotype comes from a man aged 50 to 60 with HIV. CDR3 bases: TGCGCCAGCAGCTTGATGGGTGGAAATGAGCAGTTCTTC. Translated: CASSLMGGNEQFF.